This T cell receptor (beta chain) was recorded in a study of regulatory T cells in long-lasting Graves disease. The wider study: Graves' disease counted as persistent after over 5 years of antithyroid drugs with positive TSH receptor antibodies. Study results and limitations: Persistent cases favored TRBV28, TRBJ1-2 and TRBJ2-5. What was studied was peripheral blood only, and not thyroid tissue.

The CDR3 runs 14 residues. Deletions cut 6 bases from V and 1 base from J, with 12 bases between. Looked up from germline, CDR1 is LGHDT and CDR2 is YNNKEL (reference sequence). In this sample, this clonotype turned up a few times. Its antigen is as yet unknown. As to time point: persistent/refractory GD, antithyroid drugs over 5 years with positive TRAb. Following extraction of RNA from PBMCs, that RNA was used to make the TCR library. Building of the TCR beta libraries involved iRepertoire HTBI primers and Arm-PCR of CDR3 regions. Under the authors' procedure: Identification across samples found 62 TRBV and 12 to 15 TRBJ segments. Each CDR3 protein gets one entry after TCRdb re-called the multiplex PCR reads with MiXCR. These V and J calls rely on TCRdb rather than the paper's analysis. The sample shows 400,000 to 500,000 distinct CDR3 sequences, under 25% of them seen only once.

The rearrangement joins TRBV3-1 to TRBJ1-1; D is uncertain. This receptor was obtained from a female donor with Graves disease. The sample was peripheral blood mononuclear cells (PBMCs), taken when the disease was refractory, from a patient treated with antithyroid drugs. The chain's CDR3 is CASSYNTENTEAFF. Written as DNA, the CDR3 is TGTGCCAGCAGTTACAATACAGAGAACACTGAAGCTTTCTTT.